The present entry profiles one T cell receptor beta chain with its context. The sample is drawn from a study of blood T cell repertoires in COVID-19. In the study overall: Acute-phase and convalescent COVID-19 samples originated in the United States, Italy and Spain. T cells, B-cell-depleted T cells, or PBMCs supplied cDNA or gDNA.

Under the authors' procedure: Amplification of reference gene primers was used by the study to estimate nucleated cell counts. Produced via immunoSEQ multiplex PCR; TCRdb's table is partial and in-frame only. The V and J calls and the clone size are those of that table, but D and trimming were determined from the DNA. Of around 260,000 clones in the sample, about 87% were seen once. Trimming removed 8 bases at V and 8 bases at J, with 15 bases between. Germline V gene data show CDR1 as ENHRY and CDR2 as SYGVKD. The CDR3 is made up of 12 amino acids. Sequenced material: peripheral blood. The sequence came from a woman aged 40 to 50 who had recovered from COVID-19. The gene calls are TRBV10-3 and TRBJ1-2; D call uncertain. CDR3 nucleotide sequence: TGTGCCATCGAGGGCGACTCAGAAGGCTACACCTTC. Translating gives CAIEGDSEGYTF.